A single sample gave rise to the 8 T cell receptor beta chains below, sequenced in a study of blood T cell repertoires in COVID-19. Clones were read by immunoSEQ multiplex PCR, and TCRdb kept only the in-frame ones, dropping some. The data contain approximately 100,000 clones, roughly nine tenths of them singletons. The sequencing input was peripheral blood. The receptors here all came from a man aged 50 to 59 with acute or convalescent COVID-19.

The chain recombines TRBV7-8 with TRBJ1-5; a possible D gene is TRBD1 (6 bases). The CDR3 is 15 residues long. CDR1 is SGHVS, CDR2 FQNEAQ, per germline. Deletions cut 5 bases from V and 6 bases from J, with 17 bases between. The CDR3 is CASSLGGQLGQPQHF. DNA of the CDR3: TGTGCCAGCAGCCTCGGGGGGCAGTTGGGTCAGCCCCAGCATTTT.

This clone is a singleton in its sample. The V gene is TRBV19, the J gene TRBJ2-7; D not certain. Per germline, CDR1 LNHDA and CDR2 SQIVND (reference sequence). There are 13 residues in the CDR3. V was pared by 5 bases and J by 3 bases, with 11 bases between. The CDR3: CASSGPGNYEQYF. CDR3 bases: TGTGCCAGTAGTGGCCCAGGCAACTACGAGCAGTACTTC.

The genes are TRBV19 and TRBJ2-1; the match to TRBD2 covers 8 bases. The CDR3 loop spans 17 amino acids. The V segment lost 3 bases and the J segment 7 bases; nucleotides outside the gene matches: 14. Germline V gene data show CDR1 as LNHDA and CDR2 as SQIVND (reference sequence). CDR3 in DNA: TGTGCCAGTAGTATCCCCTCGGGCCGGGGGGGCTGGAATGAGCAGTTCTTC. It specifies CASSIPSGRGGWNEQFF.

The V call is TRBV5-4, the J call TRBJ2-3, with 12 bases that match TRBD2. The CDR3 sequence is 16 residues long. Germline trimming cut 4 bases from V and 0 bases from J; bases unmatched to any gene: 3. From germline, CDR1 is SGHNT and CDR2 YYREEE (reference sequence). CDR3 residues: CASSPGTSGSTDTQYF. CDR3 nucleotide sequence: TGTGCCAGCAGCCCTGGGACTAGCGGGAGCACAGATACGCAGTATTTT. Drawing the rest from reference TRBV5-4 and TRBJ2-3, the complete variable domain is ETGVTQSPTHLIKTRGQQVTLRCSSQSGHNTVSWYQQALGQGPQFIFQYYREEENGRGNFPPRFSGLQFPNYSSELNVNALELDDSALYLCASSPGTSGSTDTQYFGPGTRLTVL.

This chain joins TRBV2 and TRBJ1-2; TRBD1 matches at 8 bases. CDR1 is SNHLY and CDR2 is FYNNEI in the germline V gene. The CDR3 is 14 residues long. J gave up 7 bases and V 4 bases, and 8 bases lay outside the gene matches. Written as DNA, the CDR3 is TGTGCCAGCAGTGGGGGCAGGGGGCTGGGTGGCTACACCTTC. Protein product: CASSGGRGLGGYTF.

The rearrangement links TRBV4-1 to TRBJ1-1, with a weak D call TRBD1 (5 bases). The V end lost 1 base, the J end lost 7 bases, and 7 bases lay between the germline ends. CDR3 size: 12 residues. Germline V gene lookup returns CDR1 MGHRA and CDR2 YSYEKL. CDR3: CASSQAGFEAFF. The CDR3 DNA is TGCGCCAGCAGCCAAGCAGGGTTTGAAGCTTTCTTT.

This chain links TRBV12-5 with TRBJ1-2; D unresolved. The CDR3 contains 16 residues. The germline V gene has CDR1 LGHNT and CDR2 FRNRAP. With 1 base removed from V and 0 bases from J, the gap between germline ends came to 12 bases. The CDR3 spells CASGLAPSLANYGYTF. For the CDR3, the DNA is TGTGCTAGTGGTTTGGCGCCCTCTTTAGCTAACTATGGCTACACCTTC.

This chain connects TRBV25-1 to TRBJ1-1, with D possibly matching TRBD1 (5 bases). V was trimmed by 7 bases and J by 3 bases, leaving 12 bases between them. Germline V lookup: CDR1 MGHDK, CDR2 SYGVNS. The CDR3 spans 13 residues. The CDR3 coding sequence is TGTGCCAGCATTATTAGGGGATACACTGAAGCTTTCTTT. It yields the protein CASIIRGYTEAFF. The full variable domain, completed using reference TRBV25-1 and TRBJ1-1, is EADIYQTPRYLVIGTGKKITLECSQTMGHDKMYWYQQDPGMELHLIHYSYGVNSTEKGDLSSESTVSRIRTEHFPLTLESARPSHTSQYLCASIIRGYTEAFFGQGTRLTVV.